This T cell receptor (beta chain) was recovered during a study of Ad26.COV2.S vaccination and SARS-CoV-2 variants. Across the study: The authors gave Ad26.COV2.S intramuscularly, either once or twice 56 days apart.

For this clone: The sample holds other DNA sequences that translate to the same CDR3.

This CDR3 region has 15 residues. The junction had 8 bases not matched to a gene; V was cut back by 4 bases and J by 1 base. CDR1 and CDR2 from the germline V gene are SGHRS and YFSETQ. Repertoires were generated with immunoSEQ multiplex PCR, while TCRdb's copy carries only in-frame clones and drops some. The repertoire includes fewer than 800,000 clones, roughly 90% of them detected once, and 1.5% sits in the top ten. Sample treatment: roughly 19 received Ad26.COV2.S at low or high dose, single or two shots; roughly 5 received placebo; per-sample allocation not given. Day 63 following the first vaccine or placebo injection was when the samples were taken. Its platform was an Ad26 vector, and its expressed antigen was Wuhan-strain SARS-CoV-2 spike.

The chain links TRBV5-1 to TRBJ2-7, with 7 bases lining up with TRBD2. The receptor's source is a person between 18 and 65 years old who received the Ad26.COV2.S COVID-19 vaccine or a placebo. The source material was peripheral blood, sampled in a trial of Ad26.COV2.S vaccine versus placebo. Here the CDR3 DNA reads TGCGCCAGCAGCCGGGAGGCTAGCGGATCCTACGAGCAGTACTTC. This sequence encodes CASSREASGSYEQYF.